This TCR beta chain was captured in a study of CD8+CD57+ T cells in acquired aplastic anemia. Overall study: Recorded DNA amounts for sorted CD4+ and CD8+ cells had an average of about 3.5 ug. General study findings and limits: Over 25 shared CD8+ CDR3s appeared highly expressed within patients' immunodominant clones.

TCR beta VDJ combinations and CDR3 sequences were profiled from genomic DNA. Using its own MiXCR run on the reads, TCRdb lists one record per CDR3 protein. The sample carries roughly 420,000 distinct CDR3 sequences, roughly 68% recorded once. From germline, CDR1 is SGDLS and CDR2 YYNGEE. The CDR3 totals 13 residues. V lost 3 bases, J lost 11 bases, and 10 bases stayed unmatched. This clonotype was seen a handful of times. Antigen unknown. This may be a read error: a much more frequent sequence differs by one nucleotide. This TCR was sampled from a human donor in good health, serving as a control. The gene calls are TRBV9 and TRBJ1-1, with 7 bases matching TRBD1. Sequences were obtained from sorted CD4+, CD8+, or CD8+CD57+ T cells (not recorded which) from PBMCs. The chain's CDR3 is CASSAAEGAGAFF. The CDR3 region has the DNA TGTGCCAGCAGCGCAGCCGAGGGGGCTGGGGCTTTCTTT. The full variable domain, with the rest looked up from reference TRBV9 and TRBJ1-1, is DSGVTQTPKHLITATGQRVTLRCSPRSGDLSVYWYQQSLDQGLQFLIQYYNGEERAKGNILERFSAQQFPDLHSELNLSSLELGDSALYFCASSAAEGAGAFFGQGTRLTVV.